What follows are 10 T cell receptor beta chains derived from one specimen sequenced in a study of T-cell reconstitution after alpha-beta-depleted transplantation in children. Molecular barcoding with unique molecular identifiers was used for the TCRbeta library. TCRdb passed the PCR reads through MiXCR, listing each CDR3 protein once. The table records over 400,000 distinct CDR3 sequences, around two fifths of them present only once. Sequencing was performed on PBMCs, taken before TCRalphabeta/CD19-depleted stem cell transplant. These receptor sequences come from a girl aged 2 to 9 with aplastic anemia, due to receive a stem cell transplant.

This chain joins TRBV2 and TRBJ1-1; D perhaps matches TRBD1 (6 bases). The ends were cut back, 10 bases at V and 6 bases at J, with 18 bases in the middle. This CDR3 region has 13 residues. Germline CDR1 reads SNHLY; CDR2 reads FYNNEI. DNA for the CDR3: TGTGCCACACGGAGGGGGAGGGAAGCTGAAGCTTTCTTT. Translating gives CATRRGREAEAFF.

This clonotype came up many times. J is TRBJ2-5 and V is TRBV6-1; the D gene is possibly TRBD2 (5 bases). V was trimmed by 5 bases and J by 5 bases, leaving 15 bases between them. The CDR3 contains 14 residues. CDR1 MNHNS and CDR2 SASEGT come from the germline V gene. The CDR3 spells CASSRNLARETQYF. In DNA form, the CDR3 reads TGTGCCAGCAGTCGGAATTTAGCGCGGGAGACCCAGTACTTC.

This clonotype occurred a few times. V gene TRBV18 combines with J gene TRBJ2-1; D perhaps matches TRBD1 (5 bases). Trimming stripped 1 base from V and 6 bases from J, with 13 bases between. The CDR3 has 15 residues. CDR1 is KGHSH and CDR2 is LQKENI in the germline V gene. CDR3 nucleotide sequence: TGTGCCAGCTCACCACAGGGGAAGGCCCTCAATGAGCAGTTCTTC. Protein: CASSPQGKALNEQFF.

The CDR3 DNA reads TGCAGCGTTTCACTCGGGACAGGGGGCTTGGAGACCCAGTACTTC. It specifies CSVSLGTGGLETQYF. The gene calls are TRBV29-1 and TRBJ2-5; 12 nucleotides match TRBD1. The CDR3 covers 15 residues. V dropped 5 bases and J dropped 5; count of bases not matched to a gene: 9. From germline, CDR1 is SQVTM and CDR2 ANQGSEA.

The V gene is TRBV29-1, the J gene TRBJ1-1; D not certain. Germline V gene lookup returns CDR1 SQVTM and CDR2 ANQGSEA. The V gene lost 5 bases and the J gene lost 0 bases, with 16 bases spanning the gap. This CDR3 has 15 residues. The CDR3 region has the DNA TGCAGCGTTACAGCTCCAGGACGCCTGAACACTGAAGCTTTCTTT. It specifies CSVTAPGRLNTEAFF.

V gene TRBV12-3 or TRBV12-4 combines with J gene TRBJ2-2; D unresolved. Deletions cut 5 bases from V and 9 bases from J, with 10 bases between. The CDR3 has 12 residues. The CDR3 protein is CASSPVIRELFF. CDR3 coding DNA: TGTGCCAGCAGTCCGGTAATCCGGGAGCTGTTTTTT.

The table lists this clonotype with a few counts. The V and J genes are TRBV6-5 and TRBJ1-5, with D possibly being TRBD1 (6 bases). Germline V lookup: CDR1 MNHEY, CDR2 SVGAGI. V shed 5 bases and J shed 4 bases, with 18 bases lying between them. The CDR3 is made up of 16 amino acids. Here the CDR3 DNA reads TGTGCCAGCAGTACTTACAGGGTATTGGTAAATCAGCCCCAGCATTTT. Translated, it gives CASSTYRVLVNQPQHF.

The chain links TRBV29-1 to TRBJ1-1, with D unclear. V was clipped by 6 bases and J by 1 base, with 6 bases between them. The CDR3 is 11 amino acids. Germline loops: CDR1 SQVTM, CDR2 ANQGSEA. The CDR3 bases are TGCAGCGTCCCGAGGAACACTGAAGCTTTCTTT. Amino acid sequence: CSVPRNTEAFF.

The CDR3 spells CASSPISGTGELFF. CDR3 DNA sequence: TGTGCCAGCAGTCCAATTTCCGGGACCGGGGAGCTGTTTTTT. The chain combines TRBV6-1 with TRBJ2-2; unclear D gene. V lost 5 bases to trimming and J lost 5 bases, with 12 bases between them. Germline lookup yields CDR1 MNHNS and CDR2 SASEGT. The CDR3 sequence is 14 residues long.

The gene calls are TRBV7-9 and TRBJ2-3, with D perhaps TRBD2 (5 bases). Trimming left V 2 bases short and J 0 bases short, with 6 bases between. Germline V gives CDR1 SEHNR, CDR2 FQNEAQ (reference sequence). This CDR3 region has 14 residues. The CDR3 spells CASSLRDSTDTQYF. The CDR3 region has the DNA TGTGCCAGCAGCTTACGGGATAGCACAGATACGCAGTATTTT.